One sample yielded the 7 T cell receptor beta chains listed below, sequenced in a study of blood T cell repertoires in COVID-19 (dated by TCRdb to between 2020 and 2021). The library was generated by the immunoSEQ multiplex PCR assay. Imported from immuneACCESS, the table was reduced by TCRdb to in-frame sequences with V and J called. These copies leave out some clones; in studies compared against another copy, an unresolved V gene accounts for under half, and the cause of the remainder is not known. In this sample the table shows hundreds of thousands of clones, around 90% of which occur a single time. The top ten clonotypes cover around 1% of the sample. The sample comprised PBMCs or T cells enriched from blood (not recorded which). The source is a man aged 50-59 years who had been exposed to COVID-19.

This chain links TRBV2 with TRBJ1-5; 8 bases agree with TRBD1. Germline-derived CDR1 and CDR2 are SNHLY and FYNNEI. V lost 3 bases and J lost 3; bases outside the gene matches: 1. The CDR3 is 14 amino acids. The CDR3 region has the DNA TGTGCCAGCAGTGAGGACAGGGTCAATCAGCCCCAGCATTTT. Translation: CASSEDRVNQPQHF.

As for this clone: One junction end does not reproduce the germline sequence, and a read error may be involved. The DNA of the CDR3 is TGTGCTAGCAGCTTTGCGGGGGCTGGCACCGGGGAGCTGTTTTTT. This translates into CASSFAGAGTGELFF. J is TRBJ2-2 and V is TRBV7-7; D is possibly TRBD2 (7 bases). This CDR3 is 15 amino acids long. Germline CDR1 and CDR2: SSHAT and FNYEAQ (reference sequence).

The chain uses TRBV19 and TRBJ2-5; maybe TRBD2 (6 bases). This CDR3 has 15 residues. In germline, CDR1 is LNHDA, CDR2 SQIVND (reference sequence). Deletions cut 3 bases from V and 5 bases from J, with 16 bases between. The CDR3 spells CASSIRTNGWETQYF. Here the CDR3 DNA reads TGTGCCAGTAGTATCCGGACTAACGGTTGGGAGACCCAGTACTTC.

The CDR3: CSVGQGNSRGYTF. In DNA form, the CDR3 reads TGCAGCGTAGGACAGGGGAACTCGCGTGGCTACACCTTC. The chain employs TRBV29-1 and TRBJ1-2; 9 bases fit TRBD1. J lost 7 bases, V lost 6 bases, and 9 bases had no gene match. The CDR3 loop spans 13 amino acids. The V gene's germline CDR1 is SQVTM and CDR2 ANQGSEA.

The rearrangement joins TRBV5-6 to TRBJ2-3; possibly TRBD2 for D (6 bases). V was pared by 4 bases and J by 1 base, with 13 bases between. The CDR3 sequence is 15 residues long. Germline V gene data show CDR1 as SGHDT and CDR2 as YYEEEE. As DNA, the CDR3 is TGTGCCAGCAGCCCCGGGGGACCTGGCACAGATACGCAGTATTTT. Protein product: CASSPGGPGTDTQYF.

The chain is built from TRBV20-1 and TRBJ2-7; 8 bases fit TRBD1. Germline V gene lookup returns CDR1 DFQATT and CDR2 SNEGSKA (reference sequence). CDR3 size: 13 residues. Trimming cost V 3 bases and J 4 bases; bases outside gene matches: 5. The CDR3 loop is CSASSGGRYEQYF. DNA for the CDR3: TGCAGTGCTAGTTCAGGGGGCCGTTACGAGCAGTACTTC.

The rearrangement links TRBV18 to TRBJ1-6, with TRBD1 identical over 8 bases. The trim removed 3 bases at V and 7 bases at J, leaving 5 bases unmatched. There are 15 residues in the CDR3. Germline values: CDR1 KGHSH, CDR2 LQKENI. CDR3 amino acids: CASSPGQAQNSPLHF. CDR3 in DNA: TGTGCCAGCTCACCGGGACAGGCCCAGAATTCACCCCTCCACTTT.